The rows below give T cell receptor beta chains drawn from one sample of a study of T cell responses to AZD1222 COVID-19 vaccine. Profiled with immunoSEQ multiplex PCR; TCRdb holds only in-frame clones, not every one. The sample holds tens of thousands of clones, approximately 88% seen once. The material sequenced was peripheral blood, taken 28 days after the second AZD1222 dose. The receptors were gathered from an adult who received the AZD1222 COVID-19 vaccine. Each CDR3 is given with its conserved first and last residue. D genes are given only for firm matches. Expanded clones are given a class, and other clones once, few, many or no size at all.

TGCGCCAGCAGCTTGGAGCGGGGGTCTGAAGCTTTCTTT	CASSLERGSEAFF	-	TRBV5-1	TRBJ1-1	-
TGTGCCAGCAGCTTACCGACTAGCGGGGTCGAGACCCAGTACTTC	CASSLPTSGVETQYF	TRBD2	TRBV7-2	TRBJ2-5	-
TGTGCCACCGGGCTAGCTAGGGATACGCAGTATTTT	CATGLARDTQYF	-	TRBV11-1	TRBJ2-3	-
TGTGCCAGCAGCCCCATGACAGCTTCGAACACCGGGGAGCTGTTTTTT	CASSPMTASNTGELFF	-	TRBV7-9	TRBJ2-2	few
TGTGCCAGCAGCCCATGGACAGGGAGGCTACAAGAGACCCAGTACTTC	CASSPWTGRLQETQYF	TRBD1	TRBV3-1/TRBV3-2	TRBJ2-5	-
TGTGCCACCAGTGACCGCGGACAGACAGAAAAACTGTTTTTT	CATSDRGQTEKLFF	-	TRBV24-1	TRBJ1-4	-
TGCGCCAGCAGCTTGGCCGTTGTTGGCGGGGGACCCACAGATACGCAGTATTTT	CASSLAVVGGGPTDTQYF	TRBD2	TRBV5-1	TRBJ2-3	-
TGTGCCAGCACGGGGGCGCTTGGGAAGGAGCAGTACTTC	CASTGALGKEQYF	-	TRBV11-2	TRBJ2-7	-
TGTGCCAGCAGTTACTCTGGGGGACAGAGCCAGCCCCAGCATTTT	CASSYSGGQSQPQHF	TRBD1	TRBV6-5	TRBJ1-5	-
TGTGCCAGCAGTCTGGCGGTCGGCACAGATACGCAGTATTTT	CASSLAVGTDTQYF	-	TRBV19	TRBJ2-3	-
TGTGCCAGCAGCTTGGAACAGGGGAGCTCCTATAATTCACCCCTCCACTTT	CASSLEQGSSYNSPLHF	TRBD1	TRBV7-9	TRBJ1-6	-
TGTGCCAGCAGCTTAGCGGGAGTCGGGAGGGAGCAGTACTTC	CASSLAGVGREQYF	TRBD2	TRBV11-1	TRBJ2-7	few
TGTGCCACCAGCAGGCCACTTTCAGGGCGGGAGCAGTACTTC	CATSRPLSGREQYF	-	TRBV15	TRBJ2-7	-
TGTGCATCTCGGCTGACAGATACGCAGTATTTT	CASRLTDTQYF	-	TRBV10-3	TRBJ2-3	-
TGTGCCAGCAGCCGCCTAGGACAGGGTAGTAACTACGAGCAGTACTTC	CASSRLGQGSNYEQYF	TRBD1	TRBV7-8	TRBJ2-7	-
TGTGCCAGCAGCTTGAGAGGGATGGGCTACAATGAGCAGTTCTTC	CASSLRGMGYNEQFF	-	TRBV5-8	TRBJ2-1	-
TGTGCCAGCAGCCCGCTGGGGGGCTCAGATACGCAGTATTTT	CASSPLGGSDTQYF	-	TRBV4-2	TRBJ2-3	once
TGTGCCAGCAGTTGGACTCCTGAGGTAGCCTACGAGCAGTACTTC	CASSWTPEVAYEQYF	-	TRBV6-5	TRBJ2-7	once
TGTGCCATCAGTGATGGAAGTCATAGATATGGCTACACCTTC	CAISDGSHRYGYTF	-	TRBV10-3	TRBJ1-2	once
TGTGCCAGAAGCTTTAGTATGAACACTGAAGCTTTCTTT	CARSFSMNTEAFF	-	TRBV5-3	TRBJ1-1	-
TGTGCCAGCAATCCCCAATGGACCTACAATGAGCAGTTCTTC	CASNPQWTYNEQFF	-	TRBV2	TRBJ2-1	-
TGCGCCAGCAGCCAATCTTACGGGGGCACTAATGAAAAACTGTTTTTT	CASSQSYGGTNEKLFF	-	TRBV4-1	TRBJ1-4	-
TGTGCCACCTGGGACAGGGCGACCGGGGAGCTGTTTTTT	CATWDRATGELFF	TRBD1	TRBV6-5	TRBJ2-2	-
TGCAGCGTCCTTTTGGTAGCGGGGGCGAGGAATGAGCAGTTCTTC	CSVLLVAGARNEQFF	TRBD2	TRBV29-1	TRBJ2-1	-
TGCAGCGTTGAAGGGTCATACAATGAGCAGTTCTTC	CSVEGSYNEQFF	-	TRBV29-1	TRBJ2-1	-
TGTGCCAGCAGAGCGGACAGGGCTGGAAACACCATATATTTT	CASRADRAGNTIYF	TRBD1	TRBV11-2	TRBJ1-3	-
TGTGCCAGCAGTTACTCGGGTTCGAGTTCACACAATGAGCAGTTCTTC	CASSYSGSSSHNEQFF	-	TRBV6-5	TRBJ2-1	few
TGCGCCAGCAGCTCCGGACAGGGAGTTACTAATGAAAAACTGTTTTTT	CASSSGQGVTNEKLFF	TRBD1	TRBV5-1	TRBJ1-4	-
TGTGCCAGCAGAGGGTTTGGGACAGGGGATTACAATGAGCAGTTCTTC	CASRGFGTGDYNEQFF	TRBD1	TRBV28	TRBJ2-1	-